The rows below give T cell receptor beta chains drawn from one sample of a study of blood T cell repertoires in COVID-19. This table comes from immunoSEQ multiplex PCR, and its TCRdb copy is limited to in-frame clones, with some not included. The data contain about 120,000 clones, around 88% of them singletons. The sample consisted of peripheral blood. These receptors came from a human donor with acute or convalescent COVID-19. The donor label of this sample is uncertain. Both conserved end residues are part of each CDR3. D genes are given only for firm matches. Size is omitted from some rows. Given values are once, few, many or a class for expanded clones.

CDR3 protein	CDR3 DNA	V gene	J gene	D gene	clone size
CASSGQRRDTQYF	TGCGCCAGCAGTGGCCAGCGCCGGGATACGCAGTATTTT	TRBV10-1	TRBJ2-3	.	once
CASSEHGGGRNEQFF	TGTGCCAGCAGTGAACATGGCGGGGGCCGCAATGAGCAGTTCTTC	TRBV6-1	TRBJ2-1	.	.
CASSRTGGLAGNTIYF	TGCGCCAGCAGCCGGACAGGGGGGCTCGCTGGAAACACCATATATTTT	TRBV5-1	TRBJ1-3	TRBD1	.
CASSEMFSSYNEQFF	TGTGCCAGCAGTGAGATGTTTAGCTCCTACAATGAGCAGTTCTTC	TRBV28	TRBJ2-1	.	.
CASSEYQGDQPQHF	TGTGCCAGCAGTGAATACCAGGGGGACCAGCCCCAGCATTTT	TRBV2	TRBJ1-5	TRBD1	.
CASSQVTLRWSGELFF	TGCGCCAGCAGCCAAGTAACGTTGCGGTGGTCCGGGGAGCTGTTTTTT	TRBV4-3	TRBJ2-2	.	.
CASSSGVTEAFF	TGTGCCAGCAGCTCGGGGGTAACTGAAGCTTTCTTT	TRBV5-4	TRBJ1-1	.	.
CASSFQLLAATGELFF	TGCGCCAGCAGCTTCCAACTACTAGCGGCCACCGGGGAGCTGTTTTTT	TRBV5-1	TRBJ2-2	TRBD2	.
CASSEEYQRGGRETQYF	TGTGCCAGCAGTGAGGAGTATCAGCGGGGGGGCCGGGAGACCCAGTACTTC	TRBV2	TRBJ2-5	TRBD2	.
CASGSFTGNTEAFF	TGTGCTAGTGGTTCCTTCACAGGGAACACTGAAGCTTTCTTT	TRBV12-5	TRBJ1-1	.	.
CASSLAGTSGSYEQYF	TGTGCCAGCAGTTTAGCCGGGACTAGCGGGTCCTACGAGCAGTACTTC	TRBV28	TRBJ2-7	TRBD2	.
CASSTPTGGGEKLFF	TGTGCCAGCAGTACCCCGACAGGGGGTGGGGAAAAACTGTTTTTT	TRBV6-2/TRBV6-3	TRBJ1-4	TRBD1	.
CASSADTGNTGELFF	TGCGCCAGCAGCGCGGATACAGGGAACACCGGGGAGCTGTTTTTT	TRBV5-1	TRBJ2-2	.	.
CASSLTGYYGYTF	TGTGCCAGCAGCTTGACAGGGTACTATGGCTACACCTTC	TRBV7-2	TRBJ1-2	TRBD1	.
CASSLPSTGGRAEAFF	TGTGCCAGCAGTTTGCCCTCGACAGGGGGAAGGGCTGAAGCTTTCTTT	TRBV28	TRBJ1-1	TRBD1	.
CALGQGLNNSPLHF	TGTGCCTTGGGGCAGGGTCTTAATAATTCACCCCTCCACTTT	TRBV6-6	TRBJ1-6	.	.
CASSVGPGTGSTDTQYF	TGTGCCAGCAGCGTAGGTCCCGGGACAGGGTCCACAGATACGCAGTATTTT	TRBV9	TRBJ2-3	TRBD1	.
CASSLKVGERANEQFF	TGCGCCAGCAGCCTCAAGGTCGGGGAGAGGGCGAATGAGCAGTTCTTC	TRBV4-1	TRBJ2-1	.	.
CASNSGTGAVETQYF	TGTGCCAGCAACTCCGGGACAGGGGCGGTTGAGACCCAGTACTTC	TRBV28	TRBJ2-5	TRBD1	.
CASSLNRDRSYEQYF	TGTGCCAGCAGCTTGAACCGGGACAGGAGTTACGAGCAGTACTTC	TRBV7-2	TRBJ2-7	TRBD1	.
CATSPGISNQPQHF	TGTGCCACCAGCCCAGGGATCAGCAATCAGCCCCAGCATTTT	TRBV15	TRBJ1-5	.	.
CASSLDGGTEAFF	TGTGCCAGCAGCTTAGATGGGGGGACTGAAGCTTTCTTT	TRBV7-9	TRBJ1-1	.	.
CASSRWAGGFDNEQFF	TGTGCCAGCAGCCGATGGGCGGGAGGTTTCGACAATGAGCAGTTCTTC	TRBV7-9	TRBJ2-1	TRBD2	.
CASSRDRGSGMNTEAFF	TGTGCCAGCAGCCGGGACAGGGGGTCGGGGATGAACACTGAAGCTTTCTTT	TRBV5-5	TRBJ1-1	TRBD1	once
CASSSPTGGTEKLFF	TGTGCCAGCAGTTCCCCGACAGGGGGGACTGAAAAACTGTTTTTT	TRBV28	TRBJ1-4	TRBD1	few
CSASPQTEAFF	TGCAGTGCTAGTCCCCAGACTGAAGCTTTCTTT	TRBV20-1	TRBJ1-1	.	.
CASSGGRVVPYEQYF	TGTGCCAGCAGTGGCGGCAGGGTGGTTCCCTACGAGCAGTACTTC	TRBV27	TRBJ2-7	.	.
CASSLAQGRYAKNIQYF	TGTGCCAGCAGCTTGGCCCAGGGAAGGTATGCCAAAAACATTCAGTACTTC	TRBV5-4	TRBJ2-4	.	once
CASSFDTPTDTQYF	TGTGCCAGCAGTTTCGACACACCCACAGATACGCAGTATTTT	TRBV28	TRBJ2-3	.	.
CATSGPGQGDWYGYTF	TGTGCCACCAGTGGCCCGGGACAGGGGGACTGGTATGGCTACACCTTC	TRBV24-1	TRBJ1-2	TRBD1	few
CASSQPGQGSYEQYF	TGTGCCAGCAGCCAACCGGGACAGGGCTCCTACGAGCAGTACTTC	TRBV16	TRBJ2-7	TRBD1	.
CASSLHRASPLHF	TGTGCCAGCAGTTTGCACAGGGCCTCACCCCTCCACTTT	TRBV12-3/TRBV12-4	TRBJ1-6	.	.
CASSSGDVSYNEQFF	TGCGCCAGCAGCTCCGGAGACGTCTCCTACAATGAGCAGTTCTTC	TRBV5-1	TRBJ2-1	.	.
CASSPGYYGYTF	TGTGCCAGCAGCCCAGGGTACTATGGCTACACCTTC	TRBV7-2	TRBJ1-2	.	.
CASSRQAFSYNEQFF	TGTGCCAGCAGTCGACAGGCTTTCTCTTACAATGAGCAGTTCTTC	TRBV6-5	TRBJ2-1	.	few
CASSQDRLDEAFF	TGTGCCAGCAGCCAAGACAGGCTAGATGAAGCTTTCTTT	TRBV6-2/TRBV6-3	TRBJ1-1	.	.
CAIENRGSGANVLTF	TGTGCCATCGAGAACAGGGGAAGTGGGGCCAACGTCCTGACTTTC	TRBV28	TRBJ2-6	TRBD1	.
CASSLDSPDSYNEQFF	TGTGCCAGCAGCTTAGACAGTCCCGACTCCTACAATGAGCAGTTCTTC	TRBV7-9	TRBJ2-1	.	.
CASSFGFYNEQFF	TGTGCCAGCAGTTTCGGTTTCTACAATGAGCAGTTCTTC	TRBV28	TRBJ2-1	.	.
CASRAGTVATNEKLFF	TGTGCCAGTCGTGCGGGAACAGTTGCAACTAATGAAAAACTGTTTTTT	TRBV4-2	TRBJ1-4	.	once
CASSHADRNTEAFF	TGCGCCAGCAGCCATGCGGACAGGAACACTGAAGCTTTCTTT	TRBV4-3	TRBJ1-1	.	.
CASSQDRMAPTSNYGYTF	TGTGCCAGCAGCCAAGATAGGATGGCCCCGACTTCTAACTATGGCTACACCTTC	TRBV4-2	TRBJ1-2	.	.
CSASLRDGYGYTF	TGCAGTGCTAGTTTGCGGGACGGATATGGCTACACCTTC	TRBV20-1	TRBJ1-2	.	.
CASSLARRNYGYTF	TGTGCCAGCAGCTTAGCGAGGCGGAACTATGGCTACACCTTC	TRBV7-2	TRBJ1-2	.	.
CARDNRDRLQF	TGTGCCAGAGACAACCGGGACAGGCTACAATTC	TRBV19	TRBJ2-7	TRBD1	.
CASSPPSGDEKLFF	TGTGCCAGCTCACCACCTTCGGGGGATGAAAAACTGTTTTTT	TRBV18	TRBJ1-4	.	.
CATSRDWGVAVTDTQYF	TGTGCCACCAGCAGAGATTGGGGGGTAGCCGTCACAGATACGCAGTATTTT	TRBV15	TRBJ2-3	.	.
CASSLTIYYGYTF	TGTGCCAGCAGCCTGACAATTTACTATGGCTACACCTTC	TRBV12-3/TRBV12-4	TRBJ1-2	.	.
CASRIGYNEQFF	TGTGCCAGCAGGATCGGGTACAATGAGCAGTTCTTC	TRBV5-6	TRBJ2-1	.	.
CASSRDTLYNEQFF	TGTGCCAGCAGCCGCGACACCCTCTACAATGAGCAGTTCTTC	TRBV7-2	TRBJ2-1	.	.
CAISTSGVTDTQYF	TGTGCCATCAGCACTAGCGGGGTCACAGATACGCAGTATTTT	TRBV10-3	TRBJ2-3	TRBD2	.
CASSARFRGYEQYF	TGTGCCAGCAGCGCACGATTCCGGGGGTACGAGCAGTACTTC	TRBV11-2	TRBJ2-7	.	once
CASSGGTGGVETQYF	TGTGCCAGCAGTGGCGGGACAGGGGGCGTGGAGACCCAGTACTTC	TRBV2	TRBJ2-5	TRBD1	once